This TCR beta chain came from a study of regulatory T cells in long-lasting Graves disease. Study-wide points: TCR diversity in persistent Graves' patients was below that of newly diagnosed ones. Samples came from peripheral blood alone, without thyroid tissue. There were preferences for TRBV28, TRBJ1-2 and TRBJ2-5 in persistent disease.

Between the trimmed V and J ends, which lost 6 bases and 10 bases, there was a span of 13 bases. The CDR3 has 12 amino acids. This clonotype was observed a few times. The antigen remains undetermined. Investigators prepared the TCR beta libraries by applying iRepertoire HTBI primers and Arm-PCR of CDR3 regions. TCRdb processed the multiplex PCR reads anew with MiXCR; each CDR3 protein has one entry. The sample contains more than 350,000 distinct CDR3 sequences, 15% of which appear only once. Time point noted: newly diagnosed GD, antithyroid drugs for less than 3 months. Scientists built the TCR library using RNA that was extracted from PBMCs. This sample also appeared in a second study, on T cells in Graves' hyperthyroidism and ophthalmopathy.

The TCR was taken from a woman aged 30 to 39 with Graves disease. This chain links TRBV12-3 or TRBV12-4 with TRBJ2-1; a possible D gene is TRBD1 (6 bases). The sequencing here drew on peripheral blood mononuclear cells (PBMCs), taken at new diagnosis, from a patient treated with antithyroid drugs. The CDR3 DNA is TGTGCCAGCAGCAACAGGGAAACGGAGCAGTTCTTC. It yields the protein CASSNRETEQFF.